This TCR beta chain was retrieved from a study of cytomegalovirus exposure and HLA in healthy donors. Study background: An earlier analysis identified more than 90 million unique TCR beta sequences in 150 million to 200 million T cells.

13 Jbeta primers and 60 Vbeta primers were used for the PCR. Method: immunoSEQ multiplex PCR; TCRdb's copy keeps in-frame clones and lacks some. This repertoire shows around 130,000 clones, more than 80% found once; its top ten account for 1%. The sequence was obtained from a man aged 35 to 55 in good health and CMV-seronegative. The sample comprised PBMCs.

The CDR3 coding sequence is TGTGCCAGCAGCTCTACCCAACACGGGAAACCCACAGATACGCAGTATTTT. Translating gives CASSSTQHGKPTDTQYF. The chain joins TRBV11-3 to TRBJ2-3; a possible D gene is TRBD2 (5 bases). Trimming left V 4 bases short and J 2 bases short, with 19 bases between. Germline V gives CDR1 SGHNT, CDR2 YENEEA. CDR3 length equals 17 residues.